These 10 T cell receptor beta chains originate from one sample sequenced in a study of blood T cell repertoires in COVID-19. Measured with immunoSEQ multiplex PCR; TCRdb has only the in-frame clones, and not every one. This sample has some 190,000 clones, with 75% to 90% found just once. Sequenced sample: peripheral blood. Every receptor here comes from a man in his sixties with acute or convalescent COVID-19.

This clone has only a few counts. This chain joins TRBV3-1 (or the pseudogene TRBV3-2) and TRBJ2-7; 9 bases align to TRBD1. This CDR3 contains 15 residues. Germline V gene data show CDR1 as LGHDT and CDR2 as YNNKEL (reference sequence). J gave up 0 bases and V 4 bases, and 4 bases lay outside the gene matches. CDR3 sequence reads: CASSPGQGSSYEQYF. DNA for the CDR3: TGTGCCAGCAGCCCAGGACAGGGGAGCTCCTACGAGCAGTACTTC.

This clone was seen once. V usage is TRBV15 and J usage is TRBJ2-2; 7 positions match TRBD1. The CDR3 spans 15 residues. V dropped 5 bases and J dropped 5; count of bases not matched to a gene: 8. Per the germline V gene, CDR1 is LNHNV and CDR2 is YYDKDF (reference sequence). The CDR3 nucleotides are TGTGCCACCAGCCGACGACACAGGGGAACCGGGGAGCTGTTTTTT. Amino acids: CATSRRHRGTGELFF.

This sequence joins TRBV9 and TRBJ2-2; a possible D gene is TRBD2 (7 bases). V lost 8 bases and J 2 bases, leaving 13 bases between the germline ends. The CDR3 contains 14 residues. Germline V gene data show CDR1 as SGDLS and CDR2 as YYNGEE. CDR3 DNA sequence: TGTGCCAGTGCGGGGGCCGTTAACACCGGGGAGCTGTTTTTT. Protein: CASAGAVNTGELFF.

The chain links TRBV11-2 to TRBJ1-1; perhaps TRBD1 as D (5 bases). The germline V gene has CDR1 SGHAT and CDR2 FQNNGV. The CDR3 loop spans 12 amino acids. V shed 4 bases and J shed 8 bases, with 11 bases lying between them. The CDR3 DNA reads TGTGCCAGCAGCTCCATTCGACAGGAAGCTTTCTTT. It encodes CASSSIRQEAFF.

This chain connects TRBV6-5 to TRBJ1-4; D might be TRBD1 (5 bases). Trimming removed 4 bases at V and 8 bases at J, with 14 bases between. Per the germline V gene, CDR1 is MNHEY and CDR2 is SVGAGI. This CDR3 region has 14 residues. CDR3 sequence (DNA): TGTGCCAGCAGTTGGGGCCGACGGTCCGAAAAACTGTTTTTT. Translation gives CASSWGRRSEKLFF.

The chain is built from TRBV18 and TRBJ1-3; no reliable D call. The CDR3 is 16 amino acids. V was shortened by 2 bases and J by 0 bases, with 11 bases between the two germline ends. Looked up from germline, CDR1 is KGHSH and CDR2 is LQKENI. The CDR3 region is CASSPSGSHSGNTIYF. The DNA for the CDR3 is TGTGCCAGCTCACCAAGCGGCAGTCACTCTGGAAACACCATATATTTT.

This clone appeared a few times. V usage is TRBV18 and J usage is TRBJ1-3, with 11 bases matching TRBD1. Germline trimming cut 4 bases from V and 2 bases from J; bases unmatched to any gene: 4. Germline CDR1 KGHSH, CDR2 LQKENI. CDR3 length: 16 residues. This chain's CDR3 is CASSRTGGVTGNTIYF. The CDR3 DNA is TGTGCCAGCTCACGGACAGGGGGCGTCACTGGAAACACCATATATTTT. Complete variable domain (other parts from reference TRBV18 and TRBJ1-3): NAGVMQNPRHLVRRRGQEARLRCSPMKGHSHVYWYRQLPEEGLKFMVYLQKENIIDESGMPKERFSAEFPKEGPSILRIQQVVRGDSAAYFCASSRTGGVTGNTIYFGEGSWLTVV.

The chain employs TRBV11-3 and TRBJ1-2; D unresolved. The V gene lost 2 bases and the J gene lost 4 bases, with 5 bases spanning the gap. The CDR3 totals 12 residues. The germline gives CDR1 SGHNT, CDR2 YENEEA. CDR3 bases: TGTGCCAGCAGCTTATCAGGCTATGGCTACACCTTC. Its translation is CASSLSGYGYTF.

This chain uses TRBV6-5 with TRBJ1-2, with 8 bases aligning to TRBD1. The CDR3 has 14 amino acids. V trimming: 4 bases; J trimming: 8 bases; junction bases outside the gene matches: 9. The germline gives CDR1 MNHEY, CDR2 SVGAGI. As DNA, the CDR3 is TGTGCCAGCAGTTTCTCCAGGGGGCGCAGGGGCTACACCTTC. Translated: CASSFSRGRRGYTF.

CDR3 in DNA: TGCAGCGGAAAGACAGGGACCGAGCAGTACTTC. It yields the protein CSGKTGTEQYF. The V and J genes are TRBV29-1 and TRBJ2-7, with 7 bases that match TRBD1. Trimming cost V 7 bases and J 6 bases; bases outside gene matches: 6. Germline V CDR1 and CDR2: SQVTM, ANQGSEA. The CDR3 sequence is 11 residues long.